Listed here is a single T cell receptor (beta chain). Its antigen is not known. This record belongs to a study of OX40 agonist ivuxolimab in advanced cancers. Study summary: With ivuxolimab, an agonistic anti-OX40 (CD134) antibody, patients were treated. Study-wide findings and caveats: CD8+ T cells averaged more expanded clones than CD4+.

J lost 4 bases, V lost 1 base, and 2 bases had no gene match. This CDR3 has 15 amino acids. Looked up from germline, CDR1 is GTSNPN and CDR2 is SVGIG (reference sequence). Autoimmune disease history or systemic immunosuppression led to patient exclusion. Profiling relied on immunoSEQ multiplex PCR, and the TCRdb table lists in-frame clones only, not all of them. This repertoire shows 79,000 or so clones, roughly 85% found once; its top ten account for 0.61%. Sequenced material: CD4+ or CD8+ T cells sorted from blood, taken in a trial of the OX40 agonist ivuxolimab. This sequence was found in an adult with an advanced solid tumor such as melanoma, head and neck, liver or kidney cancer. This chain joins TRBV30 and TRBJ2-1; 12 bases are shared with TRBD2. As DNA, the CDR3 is TGTGCCTGGAGTGCCCTAGCGGGGGGGTACAATGAGCAGTTCTTC. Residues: CAWSALAGGYNEQFF.